The 8 T cell receptor beta chains reported below all come from one sample, sequenced in a study of response to subunit inactivated influenza vaccine. TCRdb re-analysed the RT-PCR reads in MiXCR, keeping a single row per CDR3 protein. The data show about 580,000 distinct CDR3 sequences, 14% seen once. The specimen comprised PBMCs from blood, sampled 11 to 12 days after vaccination. These receptors were collected from a man aged 45 to 65 who received an inactivated influenza vaccine.

V and J are TRBV12-3 or TRBV12-4 and TRBJ1-6; D ambiguous. CDR3 length: 14 amino acids. V was cut by 6 bases and J by 7 bases, with 13 bases left in between. Here the CDR3 reads CASSLGLGNSPLHF. The CDR3 region has the DNA TGTGCCAGCAGCCTTGGCCTGGGGAATTCACCCCTCCACTTT.

The chain employs TRBV12-3 or TRBV12-4 and TRBJ2-2, with 8 nucleotides matching TRBD2. The CDR3 has 15 residues. The V gene end was trimmed by 5 bases and the J gene end by 4 bases; junction bases not matched to a gene: 6. This CDR3 reads CASSTRGGSTGELFF. The CDR3 region has the DNA TGTGCCAGCAGTACACGGGGGGGAAGCACCGGGGAGCTGTTTTTT.

This clonotype turned up a few times. V and J are TRBV7-2 and TRBJ1-5; D gene unclear. Trimming removed 5 bases at V and 7 bases at J, with 9 bases between. The CDR3 runs 12 residues. Germline V gene sequence: CDR1 SGHTA, CDR2 FQGNSA. For the CDR3, the DNA is TGTGCCAGCAGCGAAGTCAACCAGCCCCAGCATTTT. Its translation is CASSEVNQPQHF.

This clonotype was observed many times. This chain joins TRBV6-2 or TRBV6-3 and TRBJ2-7, with TRBD2 matching over 9 bases. The CDR3 totals 17 residues. The J segment lost 0 bases and the V segment lost 2 bases, leaving 8 bases of the junction unmatched. Germline CDR1 MNHEY, CDR2 SVGEGT. CDR3 sequence (DNA): TGTGCCAGCAGTTACGCAAGCGGGAGGATGACCTCCTACGAGCAGTACTTC. It codes for CASSYASGRMTSYEQYF.

This sequence joins TRBV20-1 and TRBJ2-3; the D gene could be TRBD1 or TRBD2 (5 bases each). V was cut by 4 bases and J by 1 base, with 27 bases left in between. Germline CDR1 reads DFQATT; CDR2 reads SNEGSKA (reference sequence). The CDR3 sequence is 19 residues long. In DNA form, the CDR3 reads TGCAGTGCTATATTTTACAGAGGGGATTCCCCCCTCGGCACAGATACGCAGTATTTT. It yields the protein CSAIFYRGDSPLGTDTQYF.

The chain employs TRBV7-2 and TRBJ2-2; TRBD1 matches 7 bases. Trimming cost V 6 bases and J 4 bases; bases outside gene matches: 5. This CDR3 contains 14 residues. CDR1 is SGHTA, CDR2 FQGNSA, per germline. For the CDR3, the DNA is TGTGCCAGCAGAGAGGGACAGATCACCGGGGAGCTGTTTTTT. The encoded protein is CASREGQITGELFF. The full variable domain, with the rest looked up from reference TRBV7-2 and TRBJ2-2, is GAGVSQSPSNKVTEKGKDVELRCDPISGHTALYWYRQSLGQGLEFLIYFQGNSAPDKSGLPSDRFSAERTGGSVSTLTIQRTQQEDSAVYLCASREGQITGELFFGEGSRLTVL.

This sequence joins TRBV11-2 and TRBJ2-1, with 8 bases aligning to TRBD1. In germline, CDR1 is SGHAT, CDR2 FQNNGV. Losses at the gene ends were 5 bases for V and 11 bases for J; bases not matched to a gene: 8. This CDR3 is built from 13 residues. The CDR3 sequence is CASSTTTGVQQFF. As DNA, the CDR3 is TGTGCCAGCAGCACCACGACAGGGGTTCAGCAGTTCTTC.

This clonotype has just a few counts. J is TRBJ1-2 and V is TRBV30, with D tentatively TRBD1 (6 bases). The CDR3 is made up of 13 amino acids. Per the germline V gene, CDR1 is GTSNPN and CDR2 is SVGIG (reference sequence). Trimming shortened V by 0 bases and J by 6 bases, and 11 bases separated the two germline ends. CDR3 bases: TGTGCCTGGAGTGTACAGGGAGGTCATGGCTACACCTTC. Translated: CAWSVQGGHGYTF.